This T cell receptor (beta chain) originates from a study of T cell changes during pregnancy in multiple sclerosis. Produced via immunoSEQ multiplex PCR; TCRdb's table is partial and in-frame only. This sample has 49,000 or so clones; 94% occur once, and the top ten carry less than 5.5%. CDR1 LGHNA and CDR2 YSLEER come from the germline V gene. The CDR3 length is 16 residues. V was trimmed by 0 bases and J by 0 bases, leaving 11 bases between them. The specimen was CD8+ T cells from peripheral blood mononuclear cells, collected before pregnancy. The sequence derives from a female donor with multiple sclerosis, enrolled in a pregnancy study. The J gene is TRBJ1-1, the V gene TRBV4-3; a weak D match, TRBD1 (5 bases). The DNA of the CDR3 is TGCGCCAGCAGCCAAGAGGCGACAGCCATGAACACTGAAGCTTTCTTT. Its translation is CASSQEATAMNTEAFF.